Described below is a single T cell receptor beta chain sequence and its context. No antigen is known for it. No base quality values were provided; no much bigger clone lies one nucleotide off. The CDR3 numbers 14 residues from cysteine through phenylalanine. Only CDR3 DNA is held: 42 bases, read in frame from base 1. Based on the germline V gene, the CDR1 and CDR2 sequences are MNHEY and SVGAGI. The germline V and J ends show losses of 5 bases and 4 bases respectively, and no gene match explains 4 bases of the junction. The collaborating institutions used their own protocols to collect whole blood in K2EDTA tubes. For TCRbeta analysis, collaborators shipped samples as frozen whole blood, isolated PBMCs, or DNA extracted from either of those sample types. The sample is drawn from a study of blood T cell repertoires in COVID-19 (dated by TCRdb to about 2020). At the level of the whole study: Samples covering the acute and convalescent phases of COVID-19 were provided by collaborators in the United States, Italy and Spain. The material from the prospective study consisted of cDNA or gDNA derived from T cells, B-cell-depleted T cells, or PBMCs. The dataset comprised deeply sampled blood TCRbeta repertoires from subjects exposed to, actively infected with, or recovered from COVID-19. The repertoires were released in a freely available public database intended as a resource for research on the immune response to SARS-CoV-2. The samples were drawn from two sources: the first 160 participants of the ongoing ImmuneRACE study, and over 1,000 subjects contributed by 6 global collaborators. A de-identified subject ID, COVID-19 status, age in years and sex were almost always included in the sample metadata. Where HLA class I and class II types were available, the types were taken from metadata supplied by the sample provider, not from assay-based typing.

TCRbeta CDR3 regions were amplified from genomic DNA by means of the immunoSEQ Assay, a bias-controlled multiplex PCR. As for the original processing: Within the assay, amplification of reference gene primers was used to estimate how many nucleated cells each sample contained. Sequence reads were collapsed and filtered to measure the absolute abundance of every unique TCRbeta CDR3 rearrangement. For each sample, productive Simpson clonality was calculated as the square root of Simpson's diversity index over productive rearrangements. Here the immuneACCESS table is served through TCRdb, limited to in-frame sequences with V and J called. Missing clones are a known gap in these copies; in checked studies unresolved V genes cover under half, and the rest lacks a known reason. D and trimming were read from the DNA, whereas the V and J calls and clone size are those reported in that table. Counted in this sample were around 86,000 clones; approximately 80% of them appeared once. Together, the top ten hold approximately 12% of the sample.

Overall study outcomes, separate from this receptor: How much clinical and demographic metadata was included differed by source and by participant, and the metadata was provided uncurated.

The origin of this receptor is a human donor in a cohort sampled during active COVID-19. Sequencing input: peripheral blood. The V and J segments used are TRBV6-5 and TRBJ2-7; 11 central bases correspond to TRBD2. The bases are TGTGCCAGCAGTCCTCGGACTAGCGGGTACGAGCAGTACTTC. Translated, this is CASSPRTSGYEQYF.